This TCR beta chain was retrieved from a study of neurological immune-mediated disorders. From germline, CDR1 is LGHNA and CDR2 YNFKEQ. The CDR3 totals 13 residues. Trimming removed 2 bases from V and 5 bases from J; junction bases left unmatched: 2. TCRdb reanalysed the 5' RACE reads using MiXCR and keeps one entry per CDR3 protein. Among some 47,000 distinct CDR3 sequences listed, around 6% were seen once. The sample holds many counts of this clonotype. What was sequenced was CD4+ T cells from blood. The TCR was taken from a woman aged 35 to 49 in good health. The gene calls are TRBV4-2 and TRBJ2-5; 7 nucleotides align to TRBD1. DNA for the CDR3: TGTGCCAGCAGCCAACCGACAGGGGAGACCCAGTACTTC. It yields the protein CASSQPTGETQYF.